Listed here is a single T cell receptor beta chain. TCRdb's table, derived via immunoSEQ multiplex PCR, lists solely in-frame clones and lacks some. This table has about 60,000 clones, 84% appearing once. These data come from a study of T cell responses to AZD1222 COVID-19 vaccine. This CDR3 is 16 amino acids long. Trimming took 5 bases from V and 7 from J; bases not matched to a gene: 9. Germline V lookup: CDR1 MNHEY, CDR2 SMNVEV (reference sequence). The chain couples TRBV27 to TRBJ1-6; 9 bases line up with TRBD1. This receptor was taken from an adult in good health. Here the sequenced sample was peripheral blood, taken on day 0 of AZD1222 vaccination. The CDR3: CASSLPPTGGNSPLHF. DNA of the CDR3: TGTGCCAGCAGTCTCCCCCCGACAGGGGGAAATTCACCCCTCCACTTT.